This T cell receptor beta chain is from a study of blood T cell repertoires in COVID-19. Overall study context: PBMCs, B-cell-depleted T cells, or T cells were the source of the cDNA or gDNA that made up the material.

Trimming cost V 2 bases and J 3 bases; bases outside gene matches: 10. This CDR3 has 17 residues. The V gene's germline CDR1 is GTSNPN and CDR2 SVGIG (reference sequence). The assay was immunoSEQ multiplex PCR, and TCRdb's table has in-frame clones only and misses some. The repertoire holds about 73,000 clones, roughly four fifths seen once, with 6% to 7% in the top ten. Material: peripheral blood. This receptor was taken from a woman in her fifties or sixties with acute or convalescent COVID-19. V and J are TRBV30 and TRBJ1-4; 9 nucleotides align to TRBD1. CDR3 in amino acids: CAWSFSGTGRSNEKLFF. Here the CDR3 DNA reads TGTGCCTGGAGTTTCTCCGGGACAGGGCGTTCTAATGAAAAACTGTTTTTT.